These T cell receptor beta chains were read from a single sample in a study of control samples from healthy donors and cancer patients. This table comes from immunoSEQ multiplex PCR, and its TCRdb copy is limited to in-frame clones, with some not included. The top ten clones hold around 3.5% of a sample with under 140,000 clones, around nine tenths of them seen once. The sequenced material came from PBMCs. The receptors were sampled from an older woman with lung cancer. Both conserved end residues are part of each CDR3. The D gene is left open where the match is weak. Clone size is shown for a subset of rows, as once, few, many or a class of expanded clone.

D	V	J	size	length	DNA	CDR3
TRBD1	TRBV10-3	TRBJ2-7	.	13	TGTGCCATCAGGACAGGGGGCTCCTACGAGCAGTACTTC	CAIRTGGSYEQYF
.	TRBV9	TRBJ2-2	once	16	TGTGCCAGCAGCGTAGGTCAGGCCGCGAGCACCGGGGAGCTGTTTTTT	CASSVGQAASTGELFF
.	TRBV11-2	TRBJ2-7	.	18	TGTGCCAGCAGCCCTACCGGCCGGGGCAGGGGGGTTACCTACGAGCAGTACTTC	CASSPTGRGRGVTYEQYF
.	TRBV4-1	TRBJ2-7	.	14	TGCGCCAGCAGTTTGGGGAACAGACCTTACGAGCAGTACTTC	CASSLGNRPYEQYF
.	TRBV7-2	TRBJ1-1	.	13	TGTGCCAGCAGCTTAGCGGACAGCGTTGGAGCTTTCTTT	CASSLADSVGAFF
.	TRBV19	TRBJ2-7	.	15	TGTGCCAGTAGTGCCCTCCGCGGCACCTCCTACGAGCAGTACTTC	CASSALRGTSYEQYF
TRBD2	TRBV29-1	TRBJ2-3	once	18	TGCAGCGTTGCCTCTCCGGGACTAGCGGGAGAAAGCACAGATACGCAGTATTTT	CSVASPGLAGESTDTQYF
.	TRBV3-1/TRBV3-2	TRBJ1-2	.	16	TGTGCCAGCGGCCAAGATAGTTTGCAGGGGCACTATGGCTACACCTTC	CASGQDSLQGHYGYTF
TRBD2	TRBV19	TRBJ2-1	.	16	TGTGCCAGTAGTCCAACTCGGACTAGCGGGGGAAATGAGCAGTTCTTC	CASSPTRTSGGNEQFF
.	TRBV18	TRBJ2-3	.	15	TGTGCCAGCTCACATCCGGTACTTAGCACAGATACGCAGTATTTT	CASSHPVLSTDTQYF
.	TRBV6-5	TRBJ2-1	.	13	TGTGCCAGCACGGGCAGGGCTTACAATGAGCAGTTCTTC	CASTGRAYNEQFF
.	TRBV18	TRBJ2-7	.	15	TGTGCCAGCTCACCACCTTCAGGGGGAGGCTACGAGCAGTACTTC	CASSPPSGGGYEQYF
TRBD1	TRBV4-2	TRBJ1-4	.	15	TGTGCCAGCAGCCCCGGAGGGGACAGGGGTCGAAAACTGTTTTTT	CASSPGGDRGRKLFF
.	TRBV7-9	TRBJ1-4	.	13	TGTGCCAGCAGCCGCGGACCTAATGAAAAACTGTTTTTT	CASSRGPNEKLFF